These 29 T cell receptor beta chains share one sample of origin, sequenced in a study of beta chain features in type 1 diabetes. General study points: Across all four CD4+ subsets, people with type 1 diabetes showed modestly shorter TCRB CDR3s.

Sequenced material consisted of expressed TCRB transcripts (all of the isolated RNA was reverse transcribed). The repertoire was sequenced with immunoSEQ multiplex PCR; TCRdb's copy has only in-frame clones and lacks some. The profile shows 300,000 to 400,000 clones, around an eighth of them singletons. The antigens these receptors bind are not known. Material: naive CD4+ T cells from blood. The receptors derive from a young woman with type 1 diabetes.

This chain joins TRBV28 and TRBJ2-3, with D possibly being TRBD2 (6 bases). Germline V gives CDR1 MDHEN, CDR2 SYDVKM. The CDR3 runs 13 residues. The V and J ends lost 6 bases and 4 bases respectively, with 11 bases between them. The CDR3 loop reads CASRGRGADTQYF. The CDR3, as DNA: TGTGCCAGCAGGGGGCGCGGGGCAGATACGCAGTATTTT. The entire variable domain, with the rest obtained from reference TRBV28 and TRBJ2-3, is as follows: DVKVTQSSRYLVKRTGEKVFLECVQDMDHENMFWYRQDPGLGLRLIYFSYDVKMKEKGDIPEGYSVSREKKERFSLILESASTNQTSMYLCASRGRGADTQYFGPGTRLTVL.

The rearrangement joins TRBV7-9 to TRBJ1-2; weak D call: TRBD1 (5 bases). CDR1 SEHNR and CDR2 FQNEAQ come from the germline V gene (reference sequence). The CDR3 has 12 amino acids. The germline V and J ends were trimmed by 5 bases and 6 bases, with 10 bases remaining between them. In nucleotides, the CDR3 is TGTGCCAGCAGCCCGACAGAGAATGGCTACACCTTC. Translated, it gives CASSPTENGYTF.

This clone was seen a few times. The chain links TRBV28 to TRBJ2-5, with 14 nucleotides matching TRBD2. The CDR3 extends over 18 amino acids. Germline V gives CDR1 MDHEN, CDR2 SYDVKM. Unmatched junction bases numbered 8, after V lost 2 bases and J lost 3 bases. CDR3 nucleotides: TGTGCCAGCAGTTTAATGGGGACTAGCGGGAGTAAGGAAGAGACCCAGTACTTC. Protein sequence: CASSLMGTSGSKEETQYF.

This chain joins TRBV5-4 and TRBJ1-5; tentative D call: TRBD1 (5 bases). CDR3 length: 16 amino acids. Per the germline V gene, CDR1 is SGHNT and CDR2 is YYREEE (reference sequence). Trimming left V 2 bases short and J 0 bases short, with 12 bases between. CDR3 in DNA: TGTGCCAGCAGCTTTTGGGACTACACTAGCAATCAGCCCCAGCATTTT. Encoded protein: CASSFWDYTSNQPQHF.

V is TRBV7-3 and J is TRBJ2-3; D gene uncertain. CDR1 and CDR2 (germline): SGHTA, FQGTGA. With 0 bases removed from V and 3 bases from J, the gap between germline ends came to 7 bases. The CDR3 is made up of 14 amino acids. Written as DNA, the CDR3 is TGTGCCAGCAGCTTAACCCCTTTTACAGATACGCAGTATTTT. Protein product: CASSLTPFTDTQYF.

The CDR3 protein is CASSVRREGYEQYF. CDR3 nucleotide sequence: TGTGCCAGCAGCGTCCGGCGGGAGGGCTACGAGCAGTACTTC. The chain uses TRBV14 and TRBJ2-7; 9 bases are a match to TRBD2. The ends lost 5 bases at V and 3 bases at J; junction bases unmatched: 5. From germline, CDR1 is SGHDN and CDR2 FVKESK. The CDR3 covers 14 residues.

The rearrangement joins TRBV9 to TRBJ2-5, with 16 positions matching TRBD2. The V and J ends lost 4 bases and 2 bases, in that order; junction bases with no gene match: 8. The CDR3 is 18 amino acids. Per germline, CDR1 SGDLS and CDR2 YYNGEE. CDR3 sequence reads: CASSRFGTSGRGQETQYF. CDR3 coding DNA: TGTGCCAGCAGCCGATTCGGGACTAGCGGGAGGGGTCAAGAGACCCAGTACTTC.

V gene TRBV6-5 combines with J gene TRBJ2-7, with 8 positions matching TRBD2. The CDR3 loop spans 14 amino acids. From germline, CDR1 is MNHEY and CDR2 SVGAGI. V shed 6 bases, J shed 4 bases, and the junction held 8 bases outside the gene matches. CDR3 coding DNA: TGTGCCAGCAGCCCCGGGAGGGGTCTTTACGAGCAGTACGTC. Its translation: CASSPGRGLYEQYV.

The chain links TRBV5-6 to TRBJ2-7; tentatively, D is TRBD1 (6 bases). Trimming stripped 2 bases from V and 0 bases from J, with 12 bases between. The germline gives CDR1 SGHDT, CDR2 YYEEEE. The CDR3 covers 15 residues. CDR3 sequence (DNA): TGTGCCAGCAGCTTTCAGGGGATCCCCTCCTACGAGCAGTACGTC. It encodes CASSFQGIPSYEQYV.

There are a few counts of this clone. Here the CDR3 reads CASSERDGGAGELFF. For the CDR3, the DNA is TGTGCCAGCAGTGAGAGGGACGGCGGGGCCGGGGAGCTGTTTTTT. The rearrangement joins TRBV2 to TRBJ2-2; D may be TRBD2 (6 bases). CDR1 SNHLY and CDR2 FYNNEI come from the germline V gene. The V end was cut by 3 bases, the J end by 6 bases, with 14 bases between. The CDR3 is made up of 15 amino acids.

CDR3 bases: TGTGCCAGCAGTTACTCGGGGATCGGGAGGGACACTGAAGCTTTCTTT. Protein product: CASSYSGIGRDTEAFF. The V and J genes are TRBV6-5 and TRBJ1-1; no clear D gene. V was trimmed by 0 bases and J by 3 bases, leaving 14 bases between them. The CDR3 is 16 residues long. Germline V gives CDR1 MNHEY, CDR2 SVGAGI.

The chain uses TRBV30 and TRBJ1-1; no definite D call. The V end lost 0 bases, the J end lost 1 base, and 9 bases lay between the germline ends. Germline V lookup: CDR1 GTSNPN, CDR2 SVGIG (reference sequence). The CDR3 consists of 14 residues. The CDR3 nucleotides read TGTGCCTGGAGTGTCCGGACTGGGAACACTGAAGCTTTCTTT. Encoded protein: CAWSVRTGNTEAFF. Full variable domain (outside the CDR3, taken from reference TRBV30 and TRBJ1-1): SQTIHQWPATLVQPVGSPLSLECTVEGTSNPNLYWYRQAAGRGLQLLFYSVGIGQISSEVPQNLSASRPQDRQFILSSKKLLLSDSGFYLCAWSVRTGNTEAFFGQGTRLTVV.

The CDR3 protein is CASGSRLAGDQFF. The CDR3 DNA is TGTGCTAGTGGTTCCAGACTAGCGGGAGACCAGTTCTTC. V usage is TRBV12-5 and J usage is TRBJ2-1; 12 bases map to TRBD2. Germline CDR1 is LGHNT and CDR2 is FRNRAP. There are 13 residues in the CDR3. J gave up 13 bases and V 4 bases, and 5 bases lay outside the gene matches.

This clone was seen a few times. The rearrangement uses TRBV7-9 and TRBJ2-1; D call uncertain. Germline values: CDR1 SEHNR, CDR2 FQNEAQ (reference sequence). Trimming cost V 1 base and J 6 bases, with 4 bases left between them. This CDR3 has 12 residues. The CDR3: CASSLVSNEQFF. CDR3 nucleotide sequence: TGTGCCAGCAGCTTAGTCAGCAATGAGCAGTTCTTC.

This chain joins TRBV19 and TRBJ1-5; D ambiguous. The CDR3 has 14 amino acids. Germline assignment: CDR1 LNHDA and CDR2 SQIVND (reference sequence). V shed 3 bases and J shed 0 bases, with 6 bases lying between them. DNA of the CDR3: TGTGCCAGTAGTATTGCAGATAGCAATCAGCCCCAGCATTTT. It is translated as CASSIADSNQPQHF.

This clone has a handful of counts. The chain carries TRBV7-6 and TRBJ2-3, with 10 nucleotides matching TRBD2. Germline V gives CDR1 SGHVS, CDR2 FNYEAQ. The ends lost 0 bases at V and 1 base at J; junction bases unmatched: 4. The CDR3 consists of 17 residues. The CDR3 loop reads CASSLAVSGRRTDTQYF. The CDR3 DNA reads as TGTGCCAGCAGCTTAGCGGTTAGCGGGAGGCGCACAGATACGCAGTATTTT.

This clone was counted between two and nine times. V is TRBV19 and J is TRBJ2-3; D is unclear. The CDR3 is 11 residues long. V gave up 7 bases and J gave up 6 bases, with 8 bases separating them. Germline CDR1 is LNHDA and CDR2 is SQIVND (reference sequence). CDR3 coding DNA: TGTGCCAGTACCCCCGGGGATACGCAGTATTTT. It translates to CASTPGDTQYF.

This clone was seen a few times. The rearrangement uses TRBV9 and TRBJ2-3, with a possible D match to TRBD2 (5 bases). The V gene lost 0 bases and the J gene lost 1 base, with 12 bases spanning the gap. Germline V lookup: CDR1 SGDLS, CDR2 YYNGEE. The CDR3 is 16 amino acids. Written as DNA, the CDR3 is TGTGCCAGCAGCGTAGGATTAGCGTTTGGCACAGATACGCAGTATTTT. The encoded protein is CASSVGLAFGTDTQYF.

The rearrangement links TRBV18 to TRBJ2-1; D may be TRBD1 (7 bases). The CDR3 is 15 residues long. Between the trimmed V and J ends, which lost 4 bases and 4 bases, there was a span of 14 bases. Germline CDR1 KGHSH, CDR2 LQKENI. The CDR3 DNA follows: TGTGCCAGCTCACTCTCAGGGGGGCCTTACAATGAGCAGTTCTTC. Translation: CASSLSGGPYNEQFF.

V gene TRBV10-3 combines with J gene TRBJ1-1, with a weak D call TRBD1 (6 bases). Germline loops: CDR1 ENHRY, CDR2 SYGVKD. V was shortened by 2 bases and J by 2 bases, with 15 bases between the two germline ends. This CDR3 has 16 residues. Written as DNA, the CDR3 is TGTGCCATCAGTGAGCCAGAAGGGACACAAAACACTGAAGCTTTCTTT. Protein sequence: CAISEPEGTQNTEAFF.

The CDR3 reads CAWSVGTGGSYGYTF. CDR3 nucleotide sequence: TGTGCCTGGAGTGTAGGGACAGGGGGCAGCTATGGCTACACCTTC. The V call is TRBV30, the J call TRBJ1-2; 12 bases match TRBD1. J was trimmed by 4 bases and V by 0 bases; bases with no gene match: 3. Germline loops: CDR1 GTSNPN, CDR2 SVGIG (reference sequence). The CDR3 has 15 amino acids.

Concerning this clone itself: This specimen includes other DNA sequences encoding the same CDR3. The chain is built from TRBV5-1 and TRBJ2-3; 8 bases map to TRBD2. V lost 2 bases, J lost 1 base, and 3 bases stayed unmatched. Germline V gene lookup returns CDR1 SGHRS and CDR2 YFSETQ. There are 15 residues in the CDR3. The CDR3 loop reads CASSLTSGRTDTQYF. CDR3 coding DNA: TGCGCCAGCAGCTTAACTAGCGGACGCACAGATACGCAGTATTTT.

This clone was seen a few times. The V call is TRBV7-2, the J call TRBJ2-7, with 8 bases identical to TRBD2. The trim removed 3 bases at V and 2 bases at J, leaving 6 bases unmatched. Germline V lookup: CDR1 SGHTA, CDR2 FQGNSA. The CDR3 is made up of 15 amino acids. The CDR3 DNA is TGTGCCAGCAGCTTCAGGGCGGGAGGTGCCTACGAGCAGTACTTC. This translates into CASSFRAGGAYEQYF. Together with reference TRBV7-2 and TRBJ2-7, the CDR3 gives the full variable domain: GAGVSQSPSNKVTEKGKDVELRCDPISGHTALYWYRQSLGQGLEFLIYFQGNSAPDKSGLPSDRFSAERTGGSVSTLTIQRTQQEDSAVYLCASSFRAGGAYEQYFGPGTRLTVT.

This chain connects TRBV6-5 to TRBJ1-1, with D unclear. Germline lookup yields CDR1 MNHEY and CDR2 SVGAGI. The CDR3 is 12 amino acids. The V and J ends lost 8 bases and 4 bases respectively, with 11 bases between them. The chain's CDR3 is CASGVRGTEAFF. DNA for the CDR3: TGTGCCAGCGGGGTTCGGGGCACTGAAGCTTTCTTT.

This clone was seen a handful of times. This rearrangement joins TRBV18 to TRBJ2-3; 13 positions match TRBD2. V trimming: 5 bases; J trimming: 3 bases; junction bases outside the gene matches: 5. The CDR3 has 16 residues. CDR1 and CDR2 from the germline V gene are KGHSH and LQKENI. The CDR3 region has the DNA TGTGCCAGCTCAAAAGGACTAGCGGGAGCGACAGATACGCAGTATTTT. Protein product: CASSKGLAGATDTQYF.

This clone showed up just a few times. This chain uses TRBV5-4 with TRBJ2-7; D is perhaps TRBD2 (5 bases). The CDR3 is 14 residues long. Germline V gives CDR1 SGHNT, CDR2 YYREEE (reference sequence). The V gene lost 4 bases and the J gene lost 7 bases, with 18 bases spanning the gap. The CDR3 region is CASSPGIQVREQYV. The CDR3, as DNA: TGTGCCAGCAGCCCCGGGATCCAAGTAAGGGAGCAGTACGTC.

Comment on this clone: The sample contains more than one DNA sequence encoding this CDR3. The chain recombines TRBV7-9 with TRBJ1-1; D is perhaps TRBD1 (6 bases). The germline gives CDR1 SEHNR, CDR2 FQNEAQ (reference sequence). The CDR3 covers 14 residues. Trimming removed 5 bases at V and 0 bases at J, with 10 bases between. For the CDR3, the DNA is TGTGCCAGCAGCCCGGGACAAATGAACACTGAAGCTTTCTTT. Its translation: CASSPGQMNTEAFF.

CDR3 nucleotide sequence: TGTGCCAGGGGACCAACCGGGACAGGGTACACCGGGGAGCTGTTTTTT. Translation: CARGPTGTGYTGELFF. This chain connects TRBV7-9 to TRBJ2-2, with 9 bases that match TRBD1. V was pared by 9 bases and J by 3 bases, with 11 bases of the junction left unmatched. Per germline, CDR1 SEHNR and CDR2 FQNEAQ (reference sequence). This CDR3 contains 16 residues.

This clone was recorded a few times. The genes are TRBV6-5 and TRBJ2-7, with a possible D match to TRBD1 (6 bases). The CDR3 is 15 amino acids. Looked up from germline, CDR1 is MNHEY and CDR2 is SVGAGI. Trimming shortened V by 0 bases and J by 3 bases, and 12 bases separated the two germline ends. CDR3 DNA: TGTGCCAGCAGTTACTCCTCGGGACAAGGCTACGAGCAGTACTTC. Translated, it gives CASSYSSGQGYEQYF.